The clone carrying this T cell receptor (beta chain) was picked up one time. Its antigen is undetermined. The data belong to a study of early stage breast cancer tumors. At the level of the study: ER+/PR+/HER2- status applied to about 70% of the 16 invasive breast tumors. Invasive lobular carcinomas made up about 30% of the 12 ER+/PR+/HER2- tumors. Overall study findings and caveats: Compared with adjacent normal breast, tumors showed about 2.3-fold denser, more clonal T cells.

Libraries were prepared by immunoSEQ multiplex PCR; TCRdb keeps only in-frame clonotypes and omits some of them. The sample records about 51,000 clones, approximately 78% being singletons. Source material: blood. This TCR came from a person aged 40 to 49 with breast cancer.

In DNA form, the CDR3 reads TGTGCCAGCAGCTTTGGCAGGAGCTCCTACAATGAGCAGTTCTTC. The encoded protein is CASSFGRSSYNEQFF. The chain has TRBV11-1 and TRBJ2-1; D remains unclear. Germline V CDR1 and CDR2: SGHAT, FQDESV (reference sequence). Trimming left V 3 bases short and J 0 bases short, with 9 bases between. The CDR3 runs to 15 residues.